This T cell receptor beta chain was sequenced during a study of T cell responses to AZD1222 COVID-19 vaccine (dated by TCRdb to about 2021). As for the study more broadly: TCR sequencing was performed for 233 trial participants, of whom roughly 200 were given two doses of AZD1222 and 26 were given two doses of MenACWY control vaccine. Trial participants were enrolled by age into subgroups of 18-55, 56-69 and 70-plus years, and roughly 150, 30 and 60 TCR-sequenced participants, respectively, were included in these subgroups. General conclusions and limits of the study: Conclusions about previously exposed vaccinees are limited because only five to seven AZD1222 recipients were SARS-CoV-2 seropositive at baseline. The 56-69-year group was small, and its depth increase did not reach significance, likely because of low power. A significant rise in spike-specific TCR breadth and depth was observed after two AZD1222 doses relative to day 0 and relative to MenACWY recipients. Participants were mostly white British and included more females than males, and it was suggested by the authors that clonal diversity may have been underestimated. Reportedly, close to half of the unique spike-specific TCRs recognized epitopes lying outside the regions that are mutated in the B.1.351 and B.1.1.7 variants. Because no day 14 peak-response samples were available, the repertoires could be characterized only after the peak T cell response. Vaccine-associated CD4 TCRs spanned the whole spike protein, with dominant responses in regions 160-218 and 743-854.

From cysteine to phenylalanine, the CDR3 is 16 amino acids long. The entry retains the CDR3 DNA only, 48 bases that are in frame from base 1. The germline V gene encodes CDR1 MNHNY and CDR2 SVGAGI (reference sequence). V gives up 2 bases and J gives up 4 bases, and the segment between their germline ends measures 14 bases. The sample's time point label is to be understood as: about 28 days (+/-7) after the second vaccine dose. The meaning of the sample's treatment or condition label: meningococcal conjugate vaccine given as trial control. Samples from vaccinated people were obtained from the UK trials COV001 and COV002, which included a single-blind randomized controlled phase 2/3 trial of AZD1222 (ChAdOx1 nCoV-19) in healthy adults. For TCRbeta chain sequencing, PBMC samples were collected from trial participants at day 0 and at day 28 after the second dose. The CDR3 regions of human TCRbeta chains were analyzed by immunosequencing. The paper's processing steps were these. Repertoire TCRs were checked for matches against a reference library of SARS-CoV-2-specific TCRs that had been generated using the MIRA antigen-specificity platform. Breadth was defined as the fraction of unique TCRs that were SARS-CoV-2-associated. Depth was defined as the fraction of total T cells that were SARS-CoV-2-associated. Using the MIRA data, each spike-specific TCR was mapped to the spike region that the TCR reacts to and placed in a CD4 or CD8 class. Log10-transformed breadth and depth values were compared by one-way ANOVA with Sidak's multiple comparisons tests. As stored in TCRdb, this immuneACCESS dataset retains in-frame rearrangements with V and J assigned. A fraction of the clones does not appear; measured against another copy, unresolved V genes explain less than half of the discrepancy, and the remainder lacks a known reason. V and J calls and clone size are as listed in that table; D and trimming were resolved from the DNA. The sample table holds fewer than 85,000 clones, of which 85% to 90% were seen once. The ten most abundant clones make up 4% to 5% of the sample.

On this clone itself: Its antigen is still unknown. No base quality values were provided; no much bigger clone lies one nucleotide off.

The source of this sequence is an adult who received the MenACWY meningococcal vaccine as a control. The chain is encoded by TRBV6-6 joined to TRBJ2-2; D gene: possibly TRBD1, on 5 matching bases. The sequences come from peripheral blood, collected 28 days after the second dose of the MenACWY control vaccine. The DNA sequence reads TGTGCCAGCAGTTACCTAGGGGCCTTTGGCACCGGGGAGCTGTTTTTT. Translated, this gives CASSYLGAFGTGELFF.